The source of this T cell receptor (beta chain) is a study of blood T cell repertoires in COVID-19. Trimming shortened V by 0 bases and J by 5 bases, and 14 bases separated the two germline ends. Germline CDR1 and CDR2: SGHRS and YFSETQ. The CDR3 consists of 15 residues. Here immunoSEQ multiplex PCR was the method, and the copy in TCRdb shows in-frame clones only, minus some. The table includes about 90,000 clones, 85% to 95% detected once. The V gene is TRBV5-1, the J gene TRBJ2-5, with D possibly matching TRBD1 (6 bases). The sequenced material came from peripheral blood. The clonotype was recovered from a woman aged 55-70 years with active COVID-19. CDR3 loop: CASSLVVGAGETQYF. CDR3 nucleotide sequence: TGCGCCAGCAGCTTGGTGGTGGGGGCAGGGGAGACCCAGTACTTC.